The 28 T cell receptor beta chains reported below all come from one sample, sequenced in a study of blood T cell repertoires in COVID-19. Sequencing used immunoSEQ multiplex PCR; TCRdb keeps in-frame clones, though not all of them. The sample contains about 270,000 clones, about four fifths of which appear only once. Sequencing was carried out using peripheral blood. The receptors come from a man older than 75 with acute or convalescent COVID-19.

The chain joins TRBV2 to TRBJ2-3; 10 bases match TRBD1. The CDR3 sequence is 15 residues long. The germline V gene encodes CDR1 SNHLY and CDR2 FYNNEI. The J segment lost 4 bases and the V segment lost 0 bases, leaving 1 base of the junction unmatched. The CDR3 DNA is TGTGCCAGCAGTGAAGCGGGACAGGGGTCAGATACGCAGTATTTT. As protein: CASSEAGQGSDTQYF.

This chain's CDR3 is CASSYRQGARRDTEAFF. The CDR3 DNA is TGTGCCAGCAGCTATAGACAGGGGGCGCGGAGGGACACTGAAGCTTTCTTT. The chain carries TRBV11-3 and TRBJ1-1, with 10 bases identical to TRBD1. Trimming removed 4 bases from V and 3 bases from J; junction bases left unmatched: 11. The CDR3 spans 17 residues. The V gene's germline CDR1 is SGHNT and CDR2 YENEEA.

This rearrangement joins TRBV7-2 to TRBJ1-1; maybe TRBD1 (5 bases). V was cut by 4 bases and J by 7 bases, with 13 bases left in between. Germline values: CDR1 SGHTA, CDR2 FQGNSA. This CDR3 has 13 amino acids. The CDR3 sequence: CASSSRDFGEAFF. In DNA form, the CDR3 reads TGTGCCAGCAGCTCCAGGGATTTTGGTGAAGCTTTCTTT.

V gene TRBV28 combines with J gene TRBJ1-1; D is undetermined. Germline assignment: CDR1 MDHEN and CDR2 SYDVKM. With 6 bases removed from V and 0 bases from J, the gap between germline ends came to 8 bases. The CDR3 spans 13 residues. CDR3 nucleotides: TGTGCCAGCAGGGAGAGATTGAACACTGAAGCTTTCTTT. Its translation is CASRERLNTEAFF.

The genes are TRBV10-3 and TRBJ2-5; no clear D gene. V gave up 0 bases and J gave up 4 bases, with 6 bases separating them. Germline V lookup: CDR1 ENHRY, CDR2 SYGVKD. The CDR3 loop spans 13 amino acids. The CDR3 bases are TGTGCCATCAGTGAGTCGGCGGTAGAGACCCAGTACTTC. Protein: CAISESAVETQYF.

The chain recombines TRBV19 with TRBJ2-1, with 11 positions matching TRBD2. From germline, CDR1 is LNHDA and CDR2 SQIVND (reference sequence). This CDR3 is 15 amino acids long. The trim removed 3 bases at V and 9 bases at J, leaving 7 bases unmatched. Here the CDR3 reads CASSILLAGEGEQFF. The CDR3 nucleotides are TGTGCCAGTAGTATCCTACTAGCGGGAGAGGGTGAGCAGTTCTTC.

V usage is TRBV18 and J usage is TRBJ2-5; D is undetermined. The CDR3 length is 14 residues. Germline V gene sequence: CDR1 KGHSH, CDR2 LQKENI. Trimming left V 1 base short and J 4 bases short, with 10 bases between. The CDR3 nucleotides are TGTGCCAGCTCACCACGAGGTTCGGGAGAGACCCAGTACTTC. It encodes CASSPRGSGETQYF.

The J gene is TRBJ1-6, the V gene TRBV6-5, with D tentatively TRBD1 (5 bases). V lost 7 bases and J 9 bases, leaving 13 bases between the germline ends. The CDR3 is 13 residues long. Germline CDR1 is MNHEY and CDR2 is SVGAGI. CDR3 amino acids: CASTQGFSSPLHF. CDR3 bases: TGTGCCAGCACGCAGGGTTTTAGTTCACCCCTCCACTTT.

V gene TRBV5-1 combines with J gene TRBJ2-3; the D gene is possibly TRBD2 (6 bases). Trimming stripped 4 bases from V and 4 bases from J, with 16 bases between. The CDR3 is made up of 15 amino acids. CDR1 and CDR2 (germline): SGHRS, YFSETQ. In nucleotides, the CDR3 is TGCGCCAGCAGCGGAAGCGGGTGGGGACCAGATACGCAGTATTTT. Protein sequence: CASSGSGWGPDTQYF.

The chain is built from TRBV7-9 and TRBJ1-5, with 7 positions matching TRBD1. Germline lookup yields CDR1 SEHNR and CDR2 FQNEAQ (reference sequence). This CDR3 comprises 15 residues. The V segment lost 5 bases and the J segment 6 bases; nucleotides outside the gene matches: 10. This CDR3 reads CASSPEGARGQPQHF. In nucleotides, the CDR3 is TGTGCCAGCAGCCCCGAGGGGGCGCGAGGTCAGCCCCAGCATTTT.

V and J are TRBV7-2 and TRBJ2-6; possibly TRBD2 for D (5 bases). V was trimmed by 2 bases and J by 0 bases, leaving 8 bases between them. Germline loops: CDR1 SGHTA, CDR2 FQGNSA. This CDR3 region has 16 residues. CDR3 nucleotide sequence: TGTGCCAGCAGCTTAAGTAGCGCCTCTGGGGCCAACGTCCTGACTTTC. This sequence encodes CASSLSSASGANVLTF. Together with reference TRBV7-2 and TRBJ2-6, the CDR3 gives the full variable domain: GAGVSQSPSNKVTEKGKDVELRCDPISGHTALYWYRQSLGQGLEFLIYFQGNSAPDKSGLPSDRFSAERTGGSVSTLTIQRTQQEDSAVYLCASSLSSASGANVLTFGAGSRLTVL.

The rearrangement uses TRBV6-5 and TRBJ1-6, with D maybe TRBD1 (6 bases). The CDR3 has 14 residues. CDR1 and CDR2 (germline): MNHEY, SVGAGI. V lost 7 bases and J lost 6, with 13 bases in between. The CDR3 spells CASKGQRTNSPLHF. The CDR3 nucleotides are TGTGCCAGCAAAGGACAGAGAACTAATTCACCCCTCCACTTT.

The gene calls are TRBV5-6 and TRBJ2-5; a weak D match, TRBD2 (6 bases). This CDR3 spans 14 amino acids. The germline gives CDR1 SGHDT, CDR2 YYEEEE. V lost 3 bases and J 7 bases, leaving 16 bases between the germline ends. CDR3 loop: CASSSWGVFGTQYF. The CDR3 nucleotides read TGTGCCAGCAGCTCATGGGGGGTATTCGGGACCCAGTACTTC. The whole variable domain, filled in from reference TRBV5-6 and TRBJ2-5, reads DAGVTQSPTHLIKTRGQQVTLRCSPKSGHDTVSWYQQALGQGPQFIFQYYEEEERQRGNFPDRFSGHQFPNYSSELNVNALLLGDSALYLCASSSWGVFGTQYFGPGTRLLVL.

The rearrangement links TRBV5-1 to TRBJ1-1; D is perhaps TRBD1 (6 bases). Trimming took off 8 bases at V and 0 bases at J, with 14 bases between the two ends. Per the germline V gene, CDR1 is SGHRS and CDR2 is YFSETQ. The CDR3 is 14 residues long. The CDR3 region is CASSGDGMNTEAFF. CDR3 nucleotides: TGCGCCAGTTCAGGGGATGGGATGAACACTGAAGCTTTCTTT.

The genes are TRBV3-1 (or the pseudogene TRBV3-2) and TRBJ1-1; D call uncertain. This CDR3 has 13 residues. The germline gives CDR1 LGHDT, CDR2 YNNKEL (reference sequence). V gave up 4 bases and J gave up 5 bases, with 11 bases separating them. The CDR3 DNA reads as TGTGCCAGCAGCCCCACTTCGGTTACTGAAGCTTTCTTT. Translating gives CASSPTSVTEAFF.

The chain uses TRBV28 and TRBJ1-2, with D perhaps matching TRBD1 (5 bases). The ends were cut back, 7 bases at V and 4 bases at J, with 16 bases in the middle. The CDR3 is made up of 14 amino acids. CDR1 MDHEN and CDR2 SYDVKM come from the germline V gene. As DNA, the CDR3 is TGTGCCAGCACCCCGGGGGGGGTCAGCTATGGCTACACCTTC. Translated, it gives CASTPGGVSYGYTF.

This chain uses TRBV27 with TRBJ1-1; 7 nucleotides align to TRBD1. V shed 6 bases and J 7 bases; nucleotides not matched to a gene: 5. CDR3 length: 12 amino acids. Germline CDR1 and CDR2: MNHEY and SMNVEV (reference sequence). CDR3 loop: CASRTGIGEAFF. CDR3 in DNA: TGTGCCAGCAGGACAGGGATCGGTGAAGCTTTCTTT.

The V call is TRBV19, the J call TRBJ2-1; TRBD2 aligns across 13 bases. This CDR3 is 18 amino acids long. Unmatched junction bases numbered 8, after V lost 3 bases and J lost 3 bases. Germline values: CDR1 LNHDA, CDR2 SQIVND (reference sequence). The CDR3 bases are TGTGCCAGTAGTATCGGGACTAGCGGGGAAAAATTCTACAATGAGCAGTTCTTC. It encodes CASSIGTSGEKFYNEQFF.

This sequence joins TRBV5-1 and TRBJ2-5, with D possibly being TRBD1 (5 bases). Trimming removed 6 bases from V and 4 bases from J, with 16 bases in between. Germline V gene sequence: CDR1 SGHRS, CDR2 YFSETQ. This CDR3 spans 14 amino acids. For the CDR3, the DNA is TGCGCCAGCACCCCGGACATGGCTCGAGAGACCCAGTACTTC. Its translation is CASTPDMARETQYF.

The chain couples TRBV5-3 to TRBJ1-3, with TRBD1 matching 8 bases. TRBV5-3 is an ORF; its function is uncertain. V shed 6 bases and J 0 bases; nucleotides not matched to a gene: 11. CDR3 size: 17 residues. CDR3 DNA: TGTGCCAGAACCAGGGACAGGACCCTAAGCTCTGGAAACACCATATATTTT. Its translation is CARTRDRTLSSGNTIYF.

In DNA, the CDR3 is TGTGCCAGCAGCCTAGGACTCGAAGGAGGCTACACCTTC. Amino acids: CASSLGLEGGYTF. The chain carries TRBV12-3 or TRBV12-4 and TRBJ1-2; D call uncertain. CDR3 length: 13 residues. The V and J ends lost 6 bases and 8 bases respectively, with 16 bases between them.

This chain uses TRBV27 with TRBJ1-1; the match to TRBD1 covers 8 bases. The V segment lost 6 bases and the J segment 2 bases; nucleotides outside the gene matches: 5. The CDR3 spans 14 residues. Germline CDR1 is MNHEY and CDR2 is SMNVEV (reference sequence). The CDR3 sequence is CASRRGQANTEAFF. Written as DNA, the CDR3 is TGTGCCAGCAGACGGGGACAGGCTAACACTGAAGCTTTCTTT.

The CDR3 DNA reads as TGTGCCAGCAGGCTAGCGGGAGGGGTGGGCTACGAGCAGTACTTC. Translating gives CASRLAGGVGYEQYF. V usage is TRBV2 and J usage is TRBJ2-7; 12 bases map to TRBD2. CDR1 SNHLY and CDR2 FYNNEI come from the germline V gene. J gave up 3 bases and V 6 bases, and 6 bases lay outside the gene matches. The CDR3 is made up of 15 amino acids.

The V call is TRBV3-1 (or the pseudogene TRBV3-2), the J call TRBJ2-5; TRBD2 might be the D (5 bases). Germline V gene sequence: CDR1 LGHDT, CDR2 YNNKEL (reference sequence). This CDR3 has 13 residues. V lost 2 bases, J lost 4 bases, and 8 bases lay in between. CDR3 DNA sequence: TGTGCCAGCAGCCAAAACGGAGGAGAGACCCAGTACTTC. As protein: CASSQNGGETQYF.

The chain recombines TRBV28 with TRBJ1-5; no reliable D call. The CDR3 runs to 14 residues. V lost 3 bases, J lost 6 bases, and 12 bases lay in between. Germline CDR1 reads MDHEN; CDR2 reads SYDVKM. CDR3 sequence reads: CASSLWQGSQPQHF. The CDR3 nucleotides are TGTGCCAGCAGTTTGTGGCAAGGGAGTCAGCCCCAGCATTTT.

The CDR3 DNA is TGTGCCAGCAGTGGACAGGGCGAGAACACTGAAGCTTTCTTT. Encoded protein: CASSGQGENTEAFF. V gene TRBV2 combines with J gene TRBJ1-1; 7 positions agree with TRBD1. The CDR3 length is 14 residues. V lost 4 bases and J lost 1; bases outside the gene matches: 3. CDR1 SNHLY and CDR2 FYNNEI come from the germline V gene.

The chain uses TRBV5-8 and TRBJ1-5; 8 bases are a match to TRBD1. Germline CDR1 SGHTS, CDR2 YDEGEE. V was pared by 4 bases and J by 0 bases, with 15 bases of the junction left unmatched. This CDR3 spans 19 amino acids. The CDR3 nucleotides are TGTGCCAGCAGCCCAGGAGCCGGGACAGGACAACCTAGCAATCAGCCCCAGCATTTT. The encoded protein is CASSPGAGTGQPSNQPQHF.

This clone came up many times. This chain links TRBV5-1 with TRBJ2-3; D gene unclear. V lost 10 bases to trimming and J lost 0 bases, with 12 bases between them. This CDR3 is 13 amino acids long. Germline loops: CDR1 SGHRS, CDR2 YFSETQ. CDR3 nucleotide sequence: TGCGCCGACGAACAGCTTAGCACAGATACGCAGTATTTT. Translating gives CADEQLSTDTQYF. Full variable domain (missing parts from reference TRBV5-1 and TRBJ2-3): KAGVTQTPRYLIKTRGQQVTLSCSPISGHRSVSWYQQTPGQGLQFLFEYFSETQRNKGNFPGRFSGRQFSNSRSEMNVSTLELGDSALYLCADEQLSTDTQYFGPGTRLTVL.